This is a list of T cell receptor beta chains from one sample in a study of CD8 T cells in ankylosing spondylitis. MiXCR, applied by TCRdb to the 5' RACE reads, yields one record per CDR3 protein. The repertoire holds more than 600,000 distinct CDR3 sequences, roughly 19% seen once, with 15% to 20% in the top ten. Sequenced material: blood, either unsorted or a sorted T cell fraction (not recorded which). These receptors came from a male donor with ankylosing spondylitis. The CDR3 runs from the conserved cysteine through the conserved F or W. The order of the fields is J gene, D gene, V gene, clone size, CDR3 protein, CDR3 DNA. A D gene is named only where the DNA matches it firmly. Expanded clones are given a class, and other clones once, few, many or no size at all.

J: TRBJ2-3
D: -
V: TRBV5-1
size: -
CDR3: CASSRSGPGDTQYF
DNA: TGCGCCAGCAGCCGATCCGGGCCCGGGGATACGCAGTATTTT

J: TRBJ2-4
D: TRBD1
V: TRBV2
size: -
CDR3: CASSEHRTGGGIQYF
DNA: TGTGCCAGCAGTGAACACCGGACAGGGGGAGGAATTCAGTACTTC

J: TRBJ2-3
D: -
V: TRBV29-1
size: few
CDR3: CSAERGADTQYF
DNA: TGCAGCGCCGAAAGGGGGGCAGATACGCAGTATTTT

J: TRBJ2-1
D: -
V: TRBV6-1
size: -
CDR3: CASSRGPFSGEQFF
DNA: TGTGCCAGCAGTCGCGGGCCCTTTTCGGGCGAGCAGTTCTTC

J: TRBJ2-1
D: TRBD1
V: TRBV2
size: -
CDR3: CASSGGQGVYNEQFF
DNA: TGTGCCAGCAGTGGGGGACAGGGGGTCTACAATGAGCAGTTCTTC

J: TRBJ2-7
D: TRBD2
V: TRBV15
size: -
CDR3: CATSRDSGGNEQYF
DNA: TGTGCCACCAGCAGAGATAGCGGGGGAAACGAGCAGTACTTC

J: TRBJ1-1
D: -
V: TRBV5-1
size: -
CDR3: CASSFYTSTEAFF
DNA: TGCGCCAGCAGCTTCTACACCAGCACTGAAGCTTTCTTT

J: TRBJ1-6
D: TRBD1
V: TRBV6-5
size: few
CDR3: CASSYSGDRVVSPLHF
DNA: TGTGCCAGCAGTTACTCTGGGGACAGGGTTGTTTCACCCCTCCACTTT

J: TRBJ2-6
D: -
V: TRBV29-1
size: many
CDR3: CSVGVPTGANVLTF
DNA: TGCAGCGTGGGGGTTCCTACTGGGGCCAACGTCCTGACTTTC

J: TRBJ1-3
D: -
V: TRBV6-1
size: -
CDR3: CASSPATGSSGNTIYF
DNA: TGTGCCAGCAGTCCGGCTACAGGGAGCTCTGGAAACACCATATATTTT

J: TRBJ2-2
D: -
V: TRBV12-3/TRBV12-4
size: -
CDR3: CASTEWIANTGELFF
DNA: TGTGCCAGCACGGAATGGATCGCGAACACCGGGGAGCTGTTTTTT

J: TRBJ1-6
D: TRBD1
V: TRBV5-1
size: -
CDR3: CASSLEGTAYNSPLHF
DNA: TGCGCCAGCAGCTTGGAGGGGACAGCCTATAATTCACCCCTCCACTTT

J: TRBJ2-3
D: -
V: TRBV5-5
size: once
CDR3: CASSLVSGHRTDTQYF
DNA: TGTGCCAGCAGCTTGGTTTCCGGACACCGCACAGATACGCAGTATTTT

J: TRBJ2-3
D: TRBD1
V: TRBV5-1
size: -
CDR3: CASSPGQRRSDTQYF
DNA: TGCGCCAGCAGCCCGGGACAGAGGAGGTCAGATACGCAGTATTTT

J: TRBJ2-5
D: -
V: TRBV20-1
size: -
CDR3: CSARDAGGRGQETQYF
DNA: TGCAGTGCTAGAGACGCCGGGGGCAGGGGCCAAGAGACCCAGTACTTC

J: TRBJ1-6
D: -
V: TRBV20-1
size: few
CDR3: CSASERARVLSPLHF
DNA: TGCAGTGCTAGTGAAAGGGCAAGGGTACTCTCACCCCTCCACTTT

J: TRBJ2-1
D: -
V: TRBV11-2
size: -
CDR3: CASSLDDVQFF
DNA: TGTGCCAGCAGCTTAGATGATGTGCAGTTCTTC

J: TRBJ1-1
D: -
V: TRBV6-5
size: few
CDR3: CASSYSKWGADTEAFF
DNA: TGTGCCAGCAGTTACTCGAAGTGGGGCGCGGACACTGAAGCTTTCTTT

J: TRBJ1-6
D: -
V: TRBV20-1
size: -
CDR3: CSAREASGVNSPLHF
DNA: TGCAGTGCTAGAGAGGCGTCCGGAGTAAATTCACCCCTCCACTTT

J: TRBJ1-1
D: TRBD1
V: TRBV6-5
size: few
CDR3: CASSYSTGGLTEAFF
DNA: TGTGCCAGCAGTTACTCGACAGGGGGCCTCACTGAAGCTTTCTTT

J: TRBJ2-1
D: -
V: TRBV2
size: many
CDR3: CASSEGGEQFF
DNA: TGTGCCAGCAGTGAAGGGGGTGAGCAGTTCTTC

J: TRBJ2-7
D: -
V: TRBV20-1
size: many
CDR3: CSASQPGRNEQYF
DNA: TGCAGTGCTAGCCAGCCGGGGCGGAACGAGCAGTACTTC

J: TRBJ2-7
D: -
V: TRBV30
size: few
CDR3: CAWSQQSRYEQYF
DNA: TGTGCCTGGAGTCAGCAATCCCGCTACGAGCAGTACTTC

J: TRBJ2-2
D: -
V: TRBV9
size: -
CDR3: CASSVGSSPTNTGELFF
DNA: TGTGCCAGCAGCGTAGGGTCTAGCCCTACGAACACCGGGGAGCTGTTTTTT